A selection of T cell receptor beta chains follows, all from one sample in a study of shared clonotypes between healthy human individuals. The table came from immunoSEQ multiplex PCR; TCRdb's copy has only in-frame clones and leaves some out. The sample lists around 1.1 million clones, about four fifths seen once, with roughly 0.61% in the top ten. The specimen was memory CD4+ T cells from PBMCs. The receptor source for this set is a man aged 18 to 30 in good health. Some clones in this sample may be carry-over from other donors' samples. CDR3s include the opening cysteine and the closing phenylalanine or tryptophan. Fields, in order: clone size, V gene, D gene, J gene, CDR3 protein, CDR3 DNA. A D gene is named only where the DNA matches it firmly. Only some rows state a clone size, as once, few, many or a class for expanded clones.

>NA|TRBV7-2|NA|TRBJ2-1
CASSPSQSYNEQFF
TGTGCCAGCAGCCCCTCCCAGTCTTACAATGAGCAGTTCTTC
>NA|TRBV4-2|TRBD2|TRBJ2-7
CASSQASGLAGGPYEQYF
TGTGCCAGCAGCCAAGCTTCGGGCCTAGCGGGGGGCCCCTACGAGCAGTACTTC
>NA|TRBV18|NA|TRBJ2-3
CASSPGNRFGGTDTQYF
TGTGCCAGCTCCCCGGGGAATCGGTTCGGAGGCACAGATACGCAGTATTTT
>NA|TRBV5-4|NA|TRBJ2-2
CASSRTRGGTGELFF
TGTGCCAGCAGCCGGACCCGGGGTGGCACCGGGGAGCTGTTTTTT
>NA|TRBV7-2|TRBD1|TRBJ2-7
CASSLSGQGAGGSAYEQYF
TGTGCCAGCAGCTTAAGCGGACAGGGGGCGGGCGGGAGCGCCTACGAGCAGTACTTC
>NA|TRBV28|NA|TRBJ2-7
CASSLGSPYEQYF
TGTGCCAGCAGTCTCGGGAGTCCGTACGAGCAGTACTTC
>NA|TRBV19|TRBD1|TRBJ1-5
CASSVGQGNQPQHF
TGTGCCAGTAGTGTGGGACAGGGTAATCAGCCCCAGCATTTT
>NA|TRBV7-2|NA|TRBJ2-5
CASSIPGFQETQYF
TGTGCCAGCAGCATACCGGGATTCCAAGAGACCCAGTACTTC
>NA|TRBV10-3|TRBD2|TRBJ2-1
CAIRASGSSYNEQFF
TGTGCCATCAGGGCTAGCGGGAGCTCCTACAATGAGCAGTTCTTC
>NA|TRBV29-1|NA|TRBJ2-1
CSETSSYNEQFF
TGCAGCGAGACTAGCTCCTACAATGAGCAGTTCTTC
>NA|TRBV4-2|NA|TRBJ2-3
CASRGGFLEASDTQYF
TGTGCCAGCAGGGGCGGGTTCCTAGAGGCATCAGATACGCAGTATTTT
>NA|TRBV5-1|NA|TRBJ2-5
CASSLIPGKETRYF
TGCGCCAGCAGCTTGATCCCCGGGAAAGAGACCCGGTACTTC
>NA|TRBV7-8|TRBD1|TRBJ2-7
CASSFLGDRGQYEQYF
TGTGCCAGCAGCTTCCTAGGGGACAGGGGTCAATACGAGCAGTACTTC
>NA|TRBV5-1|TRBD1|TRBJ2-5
CASSQTGERLEETQYF
TGCGCCAGCAGCCAGACAGGGGAACGGTTGGAAGAGACCCAGTACTTC
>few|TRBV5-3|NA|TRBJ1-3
CARSSPGKGNTIYF
TGTGCCAGAAGCAGCCCGGGGAAGGGAAACACCATATATTTT
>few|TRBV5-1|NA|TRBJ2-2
CASSLPQGNTGELFF
TGCGCCAGCAGCCTACCCCAGGGGAACACCGGGGAGCTGTTTTTT
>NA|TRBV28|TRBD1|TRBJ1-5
CASSETGASNQPQHF
TGTGCCAGCAGCGAGACAGGGGCCAGCAATCAGCCCCAGCATTTT
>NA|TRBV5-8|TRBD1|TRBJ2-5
CASSFGTGALARGQETQYF
TGTGCCAGCAGCTTTGGGACAGGGGCACTAGCAAGGGGCCAAGAGACCCAGTACTTC
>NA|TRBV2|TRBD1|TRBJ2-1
CASSVNRGDNEQFF
TGTGCCAGCAGTGTGAACAGGGGGGACAATGAGCAGTTCTTC
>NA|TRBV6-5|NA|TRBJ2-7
CASSLHDDAYYEQYF
TGTGCCAGCAGTCTACATGACGACGCTTACTACGAGCAGTACTTC
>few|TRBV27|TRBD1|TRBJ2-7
CASSARSNRQGRVEQYF
TGTGCCAGCAGTGCCCGATCGAACCGACAGGGTAGGGTAGAGCAGTACTTC
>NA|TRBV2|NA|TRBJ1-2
CASISRWGSYGYTF
TGTGCCAGCATTAGTAGGTGGGGTTCGTATGGCTACACCTTC
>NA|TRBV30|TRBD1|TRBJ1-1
CAWSADRGGGTEAFF
TGTGCCTGGAGTGCGGACAGGGGAGGTGGCACTGAAGCTTTCTTT
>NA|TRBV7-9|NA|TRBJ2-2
CASSLMGAGELFF
TGTGCCAGCAGCTTAATGGGGGCCGGGGAGCTGTTTTTT
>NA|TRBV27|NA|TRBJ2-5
CASRRKREETQYF
TGTGCCAGCAGGAGGAAGAGAGAAGAGACCCAGTACTTC
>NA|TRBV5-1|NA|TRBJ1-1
CASSATGNTEAFF
TGCGCCAGCAGCGCGACAGGGAACACTGAAGCTTTCTTT
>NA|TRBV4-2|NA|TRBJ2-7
CASSQESGYEQYF
TGTGCCAGCAGCCAAGAGTCGGGCTACGAGCAGTACTTC
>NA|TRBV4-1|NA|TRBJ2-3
CASSQEPPGAFLDTQYF
TGCGCCAGCAGCCAAGAGCCCCCGGGGGCTTTTCTAGATACGCAGTATTTT
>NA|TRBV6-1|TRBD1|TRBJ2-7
CASSEIGTGALVYEQYF
TGTGCCAGCAGTGAAATCGGGACAGGGGCCCTTGTCTACGAGCAGTACTTC
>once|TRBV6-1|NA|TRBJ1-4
CASSARLGGTNEKLFF
TGTGCCAGCAGTGCCAGGTTGGGGGGAACTAATGAAAAACTGTTTTTT
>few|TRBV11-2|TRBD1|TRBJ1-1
CASSLVGTGGSTEAFF
TGTGCCAGCAGCTTAGTAGGGACAGGCGGGAGCACTGAAGCTTTCTTT
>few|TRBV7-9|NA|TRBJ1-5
CASSLVGNQPQHF
TGTGCCAGCAGCTTGGTGGGTAATCAGCCCCAGCATTTT
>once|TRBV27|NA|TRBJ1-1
CASSLNGNTEAFF
TGTGCCAGCAGTTTAAACGGGAACACTGAAGCTTTCTTT
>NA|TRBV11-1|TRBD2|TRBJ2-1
CASSLLAGDSYNEQFF
TGTGCCAGCAGCCTCTTAGCGGGAGACTCCTACAATGAGCAGTTCTTC
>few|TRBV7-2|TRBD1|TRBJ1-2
CASTHGQAGYTF
TGTGCCAGCACCCACGGACAGGCTGGCTACACCTTC
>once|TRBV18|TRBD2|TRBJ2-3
CASSPFSGIGTDTQYF
TGTGCCAGCTCACCTTTTAGCGGGATCGGCACAGATACGCAGTATTTT
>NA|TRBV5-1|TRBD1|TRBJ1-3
CASSLTGTVGGNTIYF
TGCGCCAGCAGCTTGACCGGGACAGTCGGTGGAAACACCATATATTTT
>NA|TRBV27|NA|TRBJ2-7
CASGTTGGEQYF
TGTGCCAGCGGGACAACAGGAGGCGAGCAGTACTTC
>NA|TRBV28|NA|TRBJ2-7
CASSPRVYEQYF
TGTGCCAGCAGTCCTCGTGTCTACGAGCAGTACTTC
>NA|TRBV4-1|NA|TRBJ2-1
CASSARGRREQFF
TGCGCCAGCAGCGCCCGTGGGCGACGTGAGCAGTTCTTC
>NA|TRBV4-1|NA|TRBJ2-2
CASSQGRGNAFAGELFF
TGCGCCAGCAGCCAAGGGAGGGGTAACGCTTTCGCCGGGGAGCTGTTTTTT
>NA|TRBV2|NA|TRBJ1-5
CASSKAAGNQPQHF
TGTGCCAGCAGTAAGGCTGCAGGGAATCAGCCCCAGCATTTT
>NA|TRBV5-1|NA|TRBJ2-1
CASRRGLAEYNEQFF
TGCGCCAGCAGAAGGGGGCTAGCGGAGTACAATGAGCAGTTCTTC
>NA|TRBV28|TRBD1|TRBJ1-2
CASSLLSGGGYGYTF
TGTGCCAGCAGTTTATTGTCAGGGGGAGGCTATGGCTACACCTTC
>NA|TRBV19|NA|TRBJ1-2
CASSIGTWGAYGYTF
TGTGCCAGTAGTATAGGAACGTGGGGGGCATATGGCTACACCTTC
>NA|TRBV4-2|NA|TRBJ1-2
CASSPSTHIAGGYTF
TGTGCCAGCAGCCCCTCGACTCACATAGCGGGTGGCTACACCTTC
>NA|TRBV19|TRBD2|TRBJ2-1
CASSIGSASGAHNEQFF
TGTGCCAGTAGTATAGGTTCGGCTAGCGGGGCCCACAATGAGCAGTTCTTC
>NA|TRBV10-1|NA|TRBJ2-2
CASSAGGELFF
TGCGCCAGCAGTGCTGGCGGGGAGCTGTTTTTT
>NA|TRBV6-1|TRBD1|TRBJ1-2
CASTVGGGRSDGYTF
TGTGCCAGCACTGTAGGAGGGGGCCGGAGTGATGGCTACACCTTC
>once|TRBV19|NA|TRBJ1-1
CASSTEMNTEAFF
TGTGCCAGTAGCACGGAAATGAACACTGAAGCTTTCTTT